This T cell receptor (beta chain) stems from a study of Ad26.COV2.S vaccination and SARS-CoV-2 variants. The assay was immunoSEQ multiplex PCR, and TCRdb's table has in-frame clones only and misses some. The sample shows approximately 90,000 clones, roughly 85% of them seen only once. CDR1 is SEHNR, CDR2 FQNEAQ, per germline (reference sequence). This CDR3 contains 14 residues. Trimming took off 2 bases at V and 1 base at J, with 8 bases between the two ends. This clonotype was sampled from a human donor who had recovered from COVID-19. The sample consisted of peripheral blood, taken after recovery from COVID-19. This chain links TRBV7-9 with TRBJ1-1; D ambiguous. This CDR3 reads CASSLFDTNTEAFF. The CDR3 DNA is TGTGCCAGCAGCTTATTCGATACGAACACTGAAGCTTTCTTT.